What follows are 14 T cell receptor beta chains derived from one specimen sequenced in a study of early T cells in non-severe SARS-CoV-2 infection. In TCRdb, the 5' RACE reads were re-called with MiXCR into one record per CDR3 protein. Of tens of thousands of distinct CDR3 sequences listed, about a tenth were seen once; the top ten hold around 16%. Sequenced here: whole blood, sampled at baseline. These receptors were obtained from an adult who was a healthcare worker with PCR-confirmed SARS-CoV-2 infection or an uninfected control (not recorded which).

This clonotype was recorded many times. The CDR3 region is CATSRDHPGQGNSPLHF. DNA for the CDR3: TGTGCCACCAGCAGAGATCATCCGGGACAGGGAAATTCACCCCTCCACTTT. The V gene is TRBV15, the J gene TRBJ1-6, with 9 bases identical to TRBD1. CDR3 size: 17 residues. V shed 0 bases and J 7 bases; nucleotides not matched to a gene: 7. Germline loops: CDR1 LNHNV, CDR2 YYDKDF (reference sequence).

The chain uses TRBV18 and TRBJ2-7, with a tentative D call TRBD1 (5 bases). Trimming pared 6 bases from V and 5 bases from J, leaving 20 bases between. This CDR3 spans 15 amino acids. Germline CDR1 KGHSH, CDR2 LQKENI. The CDR3 region is CASSPQGRAFDEQYF. DNA of the CDR3: TGTGCCAGCTCCCCTCAGGGCAGGGCTTTTGACGAGCAGTACTTC.

There are a few counts of this clonotype. CDR3 loop: CASRPGLALTEETQYF. CDR3 in DNA: TGTGCCAGTAGGCCCGGACTAGCGTTAACTGAAGAGACCCAGTACTTC. This sequence joins TRBV19 and TRBJ2-5; 9 bases agree with TRBD2. This CDR3 region has 16 residues. Germline CDR1 reads LNHDA; CDR2 reads SQIVND (reference sequence). V shed 6 bases, J shed 3 bases, and the junction held 11 bases outside the gene matches. Looking up the rest from reference TRBV19 and TRBJ2-5 gives the full variable domain: DGGITQSPKYLFRKEGQNVTLSCEQNLNHDAMYWYRQDPGQGLRLIYYSQIVNDFQKGDIAEGYSVSREKKESFPLTVTSAQKNPTAFYLCASRPGLALTEETQYFGPGTRLLVL.

This clonotype was recorded at least ten times. The CDR3 reads CASNSGYNTGELFF. CDR3 nucleotide sequence: TGTGCCAGCAACAGCGGGTATAACACCGGGGAGCTGTTTTTT. The rearrangement links TRBV2 to TRBJ2-2, with a possible D match to TRBD2 (6 bases). With 7 bases removed from V and 2 bases from J, the gap between germline ends came to 11 bases. In germline, CDR1 is SNHLY, CDR2 FYNNEI. CDR3 length: 14 residues.

V is TRBV18 and J is TRBJ2-7; D possibly corresponds to TRBD2 (5 bases). CDR1 and CDR2 (germline): KGHSH, LQKENI. V dropped 2 bases and J dropped 3 bases, with 11 bases sitting between them. The CDR3 totals 14 residues. DNA of the CDR3: TGTGCCAGCTCACCAAGAACGGGAAACTACGAGCAGTACTTC. It yields the protein CASSPRTGNYEQYF.

In this sample, this clonotype turned up many times. V is TRBV28 and J is TRBJ1-2; D is unresolved. The CDR3 consists of 12 residues. CDR1 and CDR2 from the germline V gene are MDHEN and SYDVKM. V was clipped by 10 bases and J by 4 bases, with 13 bases between them. CDR3 amino acids: CATSYSGYGYTF. The CDR3 nucleotides read TGTGCCACCTCATATTCTGGCTATGGCTACACCTTC.

The chain combines TRBV20-1 with TRBJ2-7; TRBD2 matches 12 bases. The germline gives CDR1 DFQATT, CDR2 SNEGSKA (reference sequence). J gave up 3 bases and V 6 bases, and 6 bases lay outside the gene matches. The CDR3 is made up of 14 amino acids. The CDR3 region is CSAPRLAGVYEQYF. The CDR3 DNA is TGCAGTGCCCCGAGACTAGCGGGAGTCTACGAGCAGTACTTC.

This clonotype was seen many times. V gene TRBV12-3 or TRBV12-4 combines with J gene TRBJ2-1; either TRBD1 or TRBD2 may supply D (5 bases each). Trimming left V 6 bases short and J 7 bases short, with 19 bases between. The CDR3 is 15 residues long. CDR3 loop: CASSPRGRGWNEQFF. Written as DNA, the CDR3 is TGTGCCAGCAGCCCAAGGGGTCGGGGATGGAATGAGCAGTTCTTC.

DNA for the CDR3: TGTGCCAGCAGCCATCGGACTAGGGACAATGAGCAGTTCTTC. Amino acids: CASSHRTRDNEQFF. This chain connects TRBV7-6 to TRBJ2-1; 7 bases match TRBD2. Germline-derived CDR1 and CDR2 are SGHVS and FNYEAQ. This CDR3 region has 14 residues. V was clipped by 5 bases and J by 5 bases; unmatched bases: 6.

V and J are TRBV13 and TRBJ2-1; D unresolved. Germline V gives CDR1 PRHDT, CDR2 FYEKMQ (reference sequence). CDR3 length: 11 residues. Between the trimmed V and J ends, which lost 5 bases and 9 bases, there was a span of 8 bases. CDR3 sequence: CASSISGEQFF. CDR3 nucleotide sequence: TGTGCCAGCAGCATCAGTGGTGAGCAGTTCTTC.

This clonotype was observed many times. The V call is TRBV7-2, the J call TRBJ2-7; TRBD1 aligns across 10 bases. The CDR3 totals 13 residues. With V trimmed by 5 bases and J by 4 bases, 2 bases remained unmatched. CDR1 is SGHTA, CDR2 FQGNSA, per germline. This CDR3 is CASSGTGVYEQYF. CDR3 bases: TGTGCCAGCAGCGGGACAGGGGTGTACGAGCAGTACTTC.

This clonotype was seen ten or more times. The chain uses TRBV6-5 and TRBJ2-7, with TRBD1 identical over 8 bases. CDR1 is MNHEY, CDR2 SVGAGI, per germline. The junction had 14 bases not matched to a gene; V was cut back by 2 bases and J by 2 bases. CDR3 size: 18 residues. The CDR3 is CASSYAGYGQGLTYEQYF. The CDR3 DNA is TGTGCCAGCAGTTACGCAGGATATGGACAGGGCTTAACCTACGAGCAGTACTTC.

The J gene is TRBJ2-1, the V gene TRBV14, with no clear D. The germline CDR1 and CDR2 sequences are SGHDN and FVKESK. The CDR3 is 12 residues long. V dropped 0 bases and J dropped 9 bases, with 6 bases sitting between them. CDR3 bases: TGTGCCAGCAGCCAAGATTACGGTGAGCAGTTCTTC. Amino acids: CASSQDYGEQFF.

This clonotype was found a few times. The rearrangement links TRBV12-3 or TRBV12-4 to TRBJ2-7; D possibly corresponds to TRBD1 (7 bases). V was clipped by 7 bases and J by 2 bases, with 18 bases between them. The CDR3 is 15 residues long. CDR3 in amino acids: CASTLGQGGPYEQYF. The CDR3, as DNA: TGTGCCAGCACCTTAGGGCAGGGGGGACCCTACGAGCAGTACTTC.